This TCR beta chain comes out of a study of OX40 agonist ivuxolimab in advanced cancers. TCRdb's table, derived via immunoSEQ multiplex PCR, lists solely in-frame clones and lacks some. The repertoire includes some 40,000 clones, just under 85% of them detected once, and under 45% sits in the top ten. This CDR3 is built from 12 residues. The germline V gene encodes CDR1 WNHNN and CDR2 SYGVQD (reference sequence). The V gene lost 7 bases and the J gene lost 6 bases, with 10 bases spanning the gap. Enrollment shut out patients with autoimmune disease history or systemic immunosuppression. The TCR was taken from an adult with an advanced solid tumor such as melanoma, head and neck, liver or kidney cancer. This chain links TRBV10-1 with TRBJ1-5; no clear D. The sequencing here drew on CD4+ or CD8+ T cells sorted from blood, taken in a trial of the OX40 agonist ivuxolimab. The CDR3 loop reads CASIKGSQPQHF. As DNA, the CDR3 is TGCGCCAGCATTAAGGGTAGTCAGCCCCAGCATTTT.